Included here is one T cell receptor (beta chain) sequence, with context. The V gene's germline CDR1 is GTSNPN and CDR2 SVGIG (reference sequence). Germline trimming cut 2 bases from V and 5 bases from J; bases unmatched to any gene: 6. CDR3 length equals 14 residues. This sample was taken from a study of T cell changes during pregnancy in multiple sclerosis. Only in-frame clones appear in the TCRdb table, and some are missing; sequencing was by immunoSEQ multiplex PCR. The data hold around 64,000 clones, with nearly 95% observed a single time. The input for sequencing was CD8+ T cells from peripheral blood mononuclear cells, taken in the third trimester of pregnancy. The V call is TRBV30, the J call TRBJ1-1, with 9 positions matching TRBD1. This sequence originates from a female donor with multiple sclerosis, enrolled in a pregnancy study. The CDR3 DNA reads TGTGCCTGGAGTCGGGGGACAGGGTATACTGAAGCTTTCTTT. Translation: CAWSRGTGYTEAFF.